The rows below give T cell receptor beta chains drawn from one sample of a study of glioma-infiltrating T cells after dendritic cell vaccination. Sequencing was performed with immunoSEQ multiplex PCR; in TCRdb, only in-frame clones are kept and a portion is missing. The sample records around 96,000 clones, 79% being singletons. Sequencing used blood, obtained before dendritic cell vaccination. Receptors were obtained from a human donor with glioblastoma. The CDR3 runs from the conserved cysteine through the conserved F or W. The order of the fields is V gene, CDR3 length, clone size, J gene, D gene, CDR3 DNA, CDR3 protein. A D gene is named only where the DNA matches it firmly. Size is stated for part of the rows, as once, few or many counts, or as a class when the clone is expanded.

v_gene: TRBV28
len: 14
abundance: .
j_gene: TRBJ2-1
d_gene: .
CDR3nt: TGTGCCAGCAGTTTATCGAGGGAGTTTGGAAGGCAGTTCTTC
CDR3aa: CASSLSREFGRQFF

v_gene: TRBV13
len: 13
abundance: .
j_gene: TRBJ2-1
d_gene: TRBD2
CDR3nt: TGTGCCAGCAGCTACGGACTAGCGGGAGGTCGGTTCTTC
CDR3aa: CASSYGLAGGRFF

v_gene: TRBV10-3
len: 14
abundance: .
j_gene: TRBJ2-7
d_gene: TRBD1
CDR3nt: TGTGCCATCAGTGGGACAGGGGGCTTCTACGAGCAGTACTTC
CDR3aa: CAISGTGGFYEQYF

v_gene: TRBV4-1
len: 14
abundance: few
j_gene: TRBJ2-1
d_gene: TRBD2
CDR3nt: TGCGCCAGCAGCCGGGCGGGAGAACGGAATGAGCAGTTCTTC
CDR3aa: CASSRAGERNEQFF

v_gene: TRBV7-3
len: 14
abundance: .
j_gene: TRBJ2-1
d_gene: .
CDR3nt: TGTGCCAGCAGCGAGGCGGGCCTGCCCAATGAGCAGTTCTTC
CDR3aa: CASSEAGLPNEQFF

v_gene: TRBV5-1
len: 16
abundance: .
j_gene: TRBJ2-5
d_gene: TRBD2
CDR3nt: TGCGCCAGCAGCTTTCGAGCGGGGGGCCGACAAGAGACCCAGTACTTC
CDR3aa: CASSFRAGGRQETQYF

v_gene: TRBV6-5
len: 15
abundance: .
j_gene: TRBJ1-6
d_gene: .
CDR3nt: TGTGCCAGCAGTGCCCGGGACAAGGTTGCTTCACCCCTCCACTTT
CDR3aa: CASSARDKVASPLHF

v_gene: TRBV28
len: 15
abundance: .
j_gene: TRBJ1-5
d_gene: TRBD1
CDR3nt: TGTGCCAGCAGTTTAGGACAGGGGACCTATCAGCCCCAGCATTTT
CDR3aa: CASSLGQGTYQPQHF

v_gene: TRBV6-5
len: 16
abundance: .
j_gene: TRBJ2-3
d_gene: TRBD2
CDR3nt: TGTGCCAGCAGTTACACACTAGCGAGAATCACAGATACGCAGTATTTT
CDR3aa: CASSYTLARITDTQYF

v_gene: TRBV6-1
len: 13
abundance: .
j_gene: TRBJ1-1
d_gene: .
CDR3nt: TGTGCCAGCAGTGAAGAGGGGGAGAGTGAAGCTTTCTTT
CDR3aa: CASSEEGESEAFF

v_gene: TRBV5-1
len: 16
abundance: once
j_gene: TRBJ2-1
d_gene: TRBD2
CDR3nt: TGCGCCAGCAGCTTGATGGGACTAGCGGCCTACAATGAGCAGTTCTTC
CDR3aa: CASSLMGLAAYNEQFF

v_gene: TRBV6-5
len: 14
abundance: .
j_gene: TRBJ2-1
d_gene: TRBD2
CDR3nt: TGTGCCAGCAGTACGGGACTAGAGAAAGATGAGCAGTTCTTC
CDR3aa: CASSTGLEKDEQFF

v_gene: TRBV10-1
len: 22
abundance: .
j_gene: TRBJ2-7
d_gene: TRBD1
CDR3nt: TGCGCCAGTAAGAATGGGGACAGGGAACGACGGAGGGTGTGGATACACTCCTACGAGCAGTACTTC
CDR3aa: CASKNGDRERRRVWIHSYEQYF

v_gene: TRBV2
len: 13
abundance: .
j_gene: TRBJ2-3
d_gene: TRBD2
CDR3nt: TGTGCCAGCAGCTTAACTAGCGCAGATACGCAGTATTTT
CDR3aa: CASSLTSADTQYF

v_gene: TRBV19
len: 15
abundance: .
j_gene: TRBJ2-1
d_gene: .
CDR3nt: TGTGCCAGTAGTATTAGGGACTCCGCCTACAATGAGCAGTTCTTC
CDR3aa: CASSIRDSAYNEQFF

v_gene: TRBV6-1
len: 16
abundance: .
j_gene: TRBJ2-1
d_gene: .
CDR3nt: TGTGCCAGCAGTCAAGGAGGAGGGGATATCCTGAATGAGCAGTTCTTC
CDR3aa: CASSQGGGDILNEQFF

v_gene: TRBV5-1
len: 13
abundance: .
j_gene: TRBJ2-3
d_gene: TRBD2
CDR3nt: TGCGCCAGCCGGACTAGCGCCACAGATACGCAGTATTTT
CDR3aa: CASRTSATDTQYF

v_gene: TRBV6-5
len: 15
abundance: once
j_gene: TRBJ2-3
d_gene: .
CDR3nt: TGTGCCAGCAGTCAAAGTCAGGGGTCTTGGGATACGCAGTATTTT
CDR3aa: CASSQSQGSWDTQYF

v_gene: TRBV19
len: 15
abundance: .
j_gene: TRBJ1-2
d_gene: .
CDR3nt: TGTGCCAGTAGCGCGGGGAGGGCCGCTAACTATGGCTACACCTTC
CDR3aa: CASSAGRAANYGYTF

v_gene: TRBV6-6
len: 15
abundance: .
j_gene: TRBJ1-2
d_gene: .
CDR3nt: TGTGCCAGCAGTCGACAGCCCCTAAAGAACTATGGCTACACCTTC
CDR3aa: CASSRQPLKNYGYTF

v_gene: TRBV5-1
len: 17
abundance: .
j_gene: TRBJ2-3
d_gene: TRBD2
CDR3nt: TGCGCCAGCAGCTCGGGACTAGCGGGGAACGGGACAGATACGCAGTATTTT
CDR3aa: CASSSGLAGNGTDTQYF

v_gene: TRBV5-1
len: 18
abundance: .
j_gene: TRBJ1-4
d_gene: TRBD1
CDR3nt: TGCGCCAGCAGCCACGGGACAGGGGTGGGCGCAACTAATGAAAAACTGTTTTTT
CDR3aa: CASSHGTGVGATNEKLFF

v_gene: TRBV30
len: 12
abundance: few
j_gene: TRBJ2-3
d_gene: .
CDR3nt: TGTGCCTGGAGTGCCGCGGCAGATACGCAGTATTTT
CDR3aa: CAWSAAADTQYF

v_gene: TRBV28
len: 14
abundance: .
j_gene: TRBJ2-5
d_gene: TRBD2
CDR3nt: TGTGCCAGCAGTTTGGGAGGGCCCGGGGAGACCCAGTACTTC
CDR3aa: CASSLGGPGETQYF

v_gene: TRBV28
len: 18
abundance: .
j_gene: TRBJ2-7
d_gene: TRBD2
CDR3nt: TGTGCCAGCAGTTTATCTTTCCTAGCGGGAGAGCTGGGATACGAGCAGTACTTC
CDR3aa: CASSLSFLAGELGYEQYF

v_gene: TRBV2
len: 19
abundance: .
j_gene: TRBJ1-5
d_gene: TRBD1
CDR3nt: TGTGCCAGCAGTGTACCGGGGAGGGCCCCGGGACAGGGTATTCAGCCCCAGCATTTT
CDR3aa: CASSVPGRAPGQGIQPQHF

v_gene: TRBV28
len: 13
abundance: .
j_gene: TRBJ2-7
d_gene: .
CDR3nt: TGTGCCAGCAGCTTCCCCGTTTACGGCGAGCAGTACTTC
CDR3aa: CASSFPVYGEQYF

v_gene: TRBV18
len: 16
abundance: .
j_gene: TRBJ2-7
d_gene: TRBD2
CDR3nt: TGTGCCAGCTCACCGACTAGCGGGGGGGCGCTTCGCGAGCAGTACTTC
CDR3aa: CASSPTSGGALREQYF

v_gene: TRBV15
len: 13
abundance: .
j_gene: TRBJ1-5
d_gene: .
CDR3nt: TGTGCCACCAGCAGCGCGGGGGGGCAGCCCCAGCATTTT
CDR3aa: CATSSAGGQPQHF

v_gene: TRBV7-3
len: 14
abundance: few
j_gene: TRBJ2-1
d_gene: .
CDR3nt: TGTGCCAGCAGCCCGGGACTCGTAAACAATGAGCAGTTCTTC
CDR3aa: CASSPGLVNNEQFF

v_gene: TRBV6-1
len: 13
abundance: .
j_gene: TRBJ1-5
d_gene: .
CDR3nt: TGTGCCAGCAGTTTCCTTGACATTCAGCCCCAGCATTTT
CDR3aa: CASSFLDIQPQHF

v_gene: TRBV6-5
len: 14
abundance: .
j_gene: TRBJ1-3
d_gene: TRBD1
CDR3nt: TGTGCCAGCACAACAGGGGCGCATGGAAACACCATATATTTT
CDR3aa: CASTTGAHGNTIYF

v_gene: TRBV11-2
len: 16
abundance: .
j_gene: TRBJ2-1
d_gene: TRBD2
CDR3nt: TGTGCCAGCAGCCCCCCCGGGGGGGGGAGGTACAATGAGCAGTTCTTC
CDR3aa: CASSPPGGGRYNEQFF

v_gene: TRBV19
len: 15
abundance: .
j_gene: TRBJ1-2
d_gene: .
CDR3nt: TGTGCCAGTACCCTCCAACCGGGGGAAGACTATGGCTACACCTTC
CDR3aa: CASTLQPGEDYGYTF

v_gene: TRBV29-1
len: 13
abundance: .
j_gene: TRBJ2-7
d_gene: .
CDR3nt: TGCAGCGTTGAAGATGAAGTTCAGGGCCAGCAGTACTTC
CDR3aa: CSVEDEVQGQQYF

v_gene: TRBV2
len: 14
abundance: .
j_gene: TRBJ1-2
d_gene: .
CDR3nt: TGTGCCAGCAGTGAAATTCGGGGGGCCGCGGCTTACACCTTC
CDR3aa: CASSEIRGAAAYTF

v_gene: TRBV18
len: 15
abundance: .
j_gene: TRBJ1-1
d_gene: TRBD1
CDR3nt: TGTGCCAGCTCAAGGGACAGGGGAAGGAACACTGAAGCTTTCTTT
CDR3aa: CASSRDRGRNTEAFF

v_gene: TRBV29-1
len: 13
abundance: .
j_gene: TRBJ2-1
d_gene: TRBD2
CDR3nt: TGCAGCGTCGGACTAGCGGGACGGTCTGAGCAGTTCTTC
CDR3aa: CSVGLAGRSEQFF

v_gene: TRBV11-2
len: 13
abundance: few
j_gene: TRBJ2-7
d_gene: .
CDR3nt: TGTGCCAGCAGCTTATCCCGTTCCTACGAGCAGTACTTC
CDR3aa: CASSLSRSYEQYF

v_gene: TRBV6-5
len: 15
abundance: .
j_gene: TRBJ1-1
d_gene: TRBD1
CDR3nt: TGTGCCAGCAGTTACTACTTGGGGACAGACAATGAAGCTTTCTTT
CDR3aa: CASSYYLGTDNEAFF

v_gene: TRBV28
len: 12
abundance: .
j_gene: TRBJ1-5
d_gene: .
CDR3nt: TGTGCCAGCAGCCGGACCGGGACACCTCAGCATTTT
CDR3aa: CASSRTGTPQHF

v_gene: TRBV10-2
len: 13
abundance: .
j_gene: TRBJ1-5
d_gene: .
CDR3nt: TGCGCCAGCAGTGAGGGAGGGAATCAGCCCCAGCATTTT
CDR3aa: CASSEGGNQPQHF

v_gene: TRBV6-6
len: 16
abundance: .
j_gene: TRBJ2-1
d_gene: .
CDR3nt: TGTGCCAGCAGTTACGCCACGGTACCGGGGGAAGGTGAGCAGTTCTTC
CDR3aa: CASSYATVPGEGEQFF

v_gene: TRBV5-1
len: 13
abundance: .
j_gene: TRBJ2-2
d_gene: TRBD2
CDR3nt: TGCGCCAGCCAAGCGGGGGCCGGCGGGGAGCTGTTTTTT
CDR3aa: CASQAGAGGELFF

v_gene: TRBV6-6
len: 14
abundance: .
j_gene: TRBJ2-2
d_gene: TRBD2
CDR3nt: TGTGCCAGCAGTGGGGACTATGGCCCCGGGGAGCTGTTTTTT
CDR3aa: CASSGDYGPGELFF

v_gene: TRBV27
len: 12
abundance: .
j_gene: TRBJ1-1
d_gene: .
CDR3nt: TGTGCCAGCGGGCGCTGGAACACTGAAGCTTTCTTT
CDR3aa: CASGRWNTEAFF

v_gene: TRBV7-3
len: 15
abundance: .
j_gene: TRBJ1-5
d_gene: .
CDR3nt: TGTGCCAGCAGCCCGAAGACGGGTAGCAATCAGCCCCAGCATTTT
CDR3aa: CASSPKTGSNQPQHF

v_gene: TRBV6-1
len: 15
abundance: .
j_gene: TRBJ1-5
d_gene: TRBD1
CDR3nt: TGTGCCAGCAGTCTGGCAGGGGGAGGCAATCAGCCCCAGCATTTT
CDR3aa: CASSLAGGGNQPQHF

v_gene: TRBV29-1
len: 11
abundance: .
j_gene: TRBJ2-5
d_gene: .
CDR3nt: TGCAGCGTTGTACCAGAAGAGACCCAGTACTTC
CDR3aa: CSVVPEETQYF

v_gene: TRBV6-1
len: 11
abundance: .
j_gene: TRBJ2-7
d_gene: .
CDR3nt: TGTGCCAGCAGTGCCCTCTACGAGCAGTACTTC
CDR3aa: CASSALYEQYF

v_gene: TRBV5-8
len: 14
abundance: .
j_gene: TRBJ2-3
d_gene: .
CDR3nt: TGTGCCAGCAGCTTGGACAGGGGCACAGATACGCAGTATTTT
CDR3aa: CASSLDRGTDTQYF

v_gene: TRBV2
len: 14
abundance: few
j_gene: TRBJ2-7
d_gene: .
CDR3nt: TGTGCCAGCAGTGACCCCTTCAGGGAAATCGAGCAGTACTTC
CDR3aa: CASSDPFREIEQYF

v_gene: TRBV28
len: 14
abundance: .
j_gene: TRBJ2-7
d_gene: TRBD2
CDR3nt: TGTGCCAGCAAGAAGCGGGAGAGGGCCAACGAGCAGTACTTC
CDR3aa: CASKKRERANEQYF

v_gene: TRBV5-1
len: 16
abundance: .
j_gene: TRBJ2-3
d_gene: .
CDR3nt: TGCGCCAGCAGCGGGAGACCGACCGCTAGCACAGATACGCAGTATTTT
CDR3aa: CASSGRPTASTDTQYF

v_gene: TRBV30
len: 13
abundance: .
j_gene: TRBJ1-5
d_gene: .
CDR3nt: TGTGCCTGGGGAGACCTGAGCAATCAGCCCCAGCATTTT
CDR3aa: CAWGDLSNQPQHF

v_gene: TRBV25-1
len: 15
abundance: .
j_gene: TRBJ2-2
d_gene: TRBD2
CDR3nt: TGTGCCAGCAGCGCAACAGCGGGAGCGTACGGGGAGCTGTTTTTT
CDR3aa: CASSATAGAYGELFF

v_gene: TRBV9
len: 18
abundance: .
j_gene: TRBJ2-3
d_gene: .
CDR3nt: TGTGCCAGCAGCTCCCGACCATCCGGGATCTTGAGCACAGATACGCAGTATTTT
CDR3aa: CASSSRPSGILSTDTQYF

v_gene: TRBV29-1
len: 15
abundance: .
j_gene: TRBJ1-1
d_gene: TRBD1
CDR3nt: TGCAGCGTCCACGGACAGGGGAGGATGAACACTGAAGCTTTCTTT
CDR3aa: CSVHGQGRMNTEAFF

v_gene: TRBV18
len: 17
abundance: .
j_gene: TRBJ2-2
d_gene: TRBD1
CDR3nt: TGTGCCAGCTCATTGAATCCGGGACAGATTAACACCGGGGAGCTGTTTTTT
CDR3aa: CASSLNPGQINTGELFF